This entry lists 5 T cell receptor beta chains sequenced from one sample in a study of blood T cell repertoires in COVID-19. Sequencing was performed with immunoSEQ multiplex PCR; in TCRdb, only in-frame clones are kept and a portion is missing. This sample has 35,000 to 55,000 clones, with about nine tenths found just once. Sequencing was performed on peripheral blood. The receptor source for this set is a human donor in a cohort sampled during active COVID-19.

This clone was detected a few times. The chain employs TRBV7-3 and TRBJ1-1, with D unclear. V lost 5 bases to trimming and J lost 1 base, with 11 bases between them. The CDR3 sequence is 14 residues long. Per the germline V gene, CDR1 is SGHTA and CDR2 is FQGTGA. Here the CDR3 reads CASSRNAANTEAFF. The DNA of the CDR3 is TGTGCCAGCAGCCGGAACGCGGCGAACACTGAAGCTTTCTTT.

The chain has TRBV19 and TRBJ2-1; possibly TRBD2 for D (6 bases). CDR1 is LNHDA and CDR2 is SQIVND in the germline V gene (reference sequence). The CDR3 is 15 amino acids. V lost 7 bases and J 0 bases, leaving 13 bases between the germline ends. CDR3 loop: CASTDAGLSYNEQFF. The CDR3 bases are TGTGCCAGTACCGATGCGGGGCTCTCCTACAATGAGCAGTTCTTC. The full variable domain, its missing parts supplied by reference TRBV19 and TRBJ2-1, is DGGITQSPKYLFRKEGQNVTLSCEQNLNHDAMYWYRQDPGQGLRLIYYSQIVNDFQKGDIAEGYSVSREKKESFPLTVTSAQKNPTAFYLCASTDAGLSYNEQFFGPGTRLTVL.

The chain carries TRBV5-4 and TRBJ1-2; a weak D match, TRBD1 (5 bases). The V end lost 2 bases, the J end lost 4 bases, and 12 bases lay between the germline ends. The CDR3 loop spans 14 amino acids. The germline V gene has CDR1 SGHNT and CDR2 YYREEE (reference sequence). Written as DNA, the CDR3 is TGTGCCAGCAGCTTAGAGAAGGGGATCTATGGCTACACCTTC. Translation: CASSLEKGIYGYTF.

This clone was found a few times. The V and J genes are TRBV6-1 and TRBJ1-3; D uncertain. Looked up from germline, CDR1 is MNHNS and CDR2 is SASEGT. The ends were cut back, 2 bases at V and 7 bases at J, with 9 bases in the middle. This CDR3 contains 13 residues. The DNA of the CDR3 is TGTGCCAGCAGTGAAATATTGTCCAACACCATATATTTT. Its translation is CASSEILSNTIYF.

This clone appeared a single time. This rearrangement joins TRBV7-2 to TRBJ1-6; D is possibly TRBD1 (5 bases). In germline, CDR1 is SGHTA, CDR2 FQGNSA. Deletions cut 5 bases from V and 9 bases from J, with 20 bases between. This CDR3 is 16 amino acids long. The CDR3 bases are TGTGCCAGCAGCCTGGCGGCTGGGGTTAGGGGTTCACCCCTCCACTTT. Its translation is CASSLAAGVRGSPLHF. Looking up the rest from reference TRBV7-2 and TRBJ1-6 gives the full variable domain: GAGVSQSPSNKVTEKGKDVELRCDPISGHTALYWYRQSLGQGLEFLIYFQGNSAPDKSGLPSDRFSAERTGGSVSTLTIQRTQQEDSAVYLCASSLAAGVRGSPLHFGNGTRLTVT.